A single sample is the source of the 17 T cell receptor beta chains below, sequenced in a study of T cell repertoires in cytomegalovirus infection. Their antigens are not known. Each CDR3 protein is one row after TCRdb ran MiXCR on the reads. This sample carries roughly 200,000 distinct CDR3 sequences, around 40% of them seen once, and the ten largest clones take approximately 59%. This material consisted of CD8+ T cells from cultured PBMCs, taken from culture after CMV antigen stimulation. The receptors stem from a human donor in good health (CMV status not recorded). Some clones in this sample may be carry-over from other donors' samples.

This clonotype was recorded at least ten times. The chain has TRBV7-6 and TRBJ2-1; 11 bases are a match to TRBD2. The CDR3 contains 14 residues. The V gene end was trimmed by 3 bases and the J gene end by 7 bases; junction bases not matched to a gene: 2. Per germline, CDR1 SGHVS and CDR2 FNYEAQ. CDR3 sequence reads: CASSFTSGSNEQFF. The CDR3 DNA sequence: TGTGCCAGCAGCTTTACTAGCGGGAGTAATGAGCAGTTCTTC.

The V call is TRBV6-1, the J call TRBJ2-1; weak D call: TRBD2 (6 bases). Trimming cost V 7 bases and J 2 bases, with 18 bases left between them. Germline V gene lookup returns CDR1 MNHNS and CDR2 SASEGT. The CDR3 has 16 amino acids. The CDR3 sequence: CASILGEGLPYNEQFF. In DNA form, the CDR3 reads TGTGCCAGCATCTTAGGTGAGGGACTTCCCTACAATGAGCAGTTCTTC.

The chain uses TRBV11-2 and TRBJ1-1; D is unclear. V lost 8 bases and J lost 0, with 7 bases in between. Germline V CDR1 and CDR2: SGHAT, FQNNGV. The CDR3 has 12 residues. This CDR3 reads CASASLNTEAFF. In DNA form, the CDR3 reads TGTGCCAGCGCTTCGTTGAACACTGAAGCTTTCTTT.

This clonotype showed up just once. A junction boundary mismatches the germline segment, possibly from a read error. The chain couples TRBV28 to TRBJ2-5; D remains ambiguous. CDR1 is MDHEN and CDR2 is SYDVKM in the germline V gene. The CDR3 sequence is 17 residues long. DNA for the CDR3: TGTGCCAGCTACGGACCTCCGGCCCGACTCGATCAAGAGACCCAGTACTTT. Translating gives CASYGPPARLDQETQYF.

The rearrangement joins TRBV12-3 or TRBV12-4 to TRBJ1-1; a possible D gene is TRBD1 (5 bases). Trimming removed 8 bases at V and 9 bases at J, with 16 bases between. The CDR3 sequence is 12 residues long. The CDR3 sequence: CASGAGSEQAFF. As DNA, the CDR3 is TGTGCCAGCGGGGCAGGCTCCGAACAAGCTTTCTTT.

This clonotype was counted between two and nine times. This sequence joins TRBV27 and TRBJ2-1, with 15 bases matching TRBD2. Germline CDR1 MNHEY, CDR2 SMNVEV (reference sequence). Trimming cost V 8 bases and J 6 bases; bases outside gene matches: 5. The CDR3 contains 15 residues. The CDR3 DNA follows: TGTGCCAGCGGACTAGCGGGAGGGCTTCGCAATGAGCAGTTCTTC. The encoded protein is CASGLAGGLRNEQFF.

The gene calls are TRBV29-1 and TRBJ1-2, with 7 bases lining up with TRBD1. Losses at the gene ends were 0 bases for V and 0 bases for J; bases not matched to a gene: 7. The germline V gene has CDR1 SQVTM and CDR2 ANQGSEA. The CDR3 runs 16 residues. In DNA form, the CDR3 reads TGCAGCGTTGAAGATCGGGGGACAGACGCTAACTATGGCTACACCTTC. This encodes CSVEDRGTDANYGYTF.

There are a few counts of this clonotype. This rearrangement joins TRBV6-2 or TRBV6-3 to TRBJ2-7, with no clear D. This CDR3 has 13 amino acids. V was cut by 2 bases and J by 2 bases, with 7 bases left in between. Germline CDR1 is MNHEY and CDR2 is SVGEGT. The CDR3 DNA sequence: TGTGCCAGCAGTTACCCCAGGCCCTACGAGCAGTACTTC. Translation gives CASSYPRPYEQYF.

This clonotype was seen once. V and J are TRBV28 and TRBJ2-7; TRBD1 might be the D (6 bases). This CDR3 contains 12 residues. Between the trimmed V and J ends, which lost 8 bases and 3 bases, there was a span of 11 bases. In germline, CDR1 is MDHEN, CDR2 SYDVKM. The CDR3 reads CASSGHRYEQYF. The CDR3 coding sequence is TGTGCCAGCTCGGGACACCGCTACGAGCAGTACTTC. The full variable domain, in which reference TRBV28 and TRBJ2-7 provide the parts outside the CDR3, is DVKVTQSSRYLVKRTGEKVFLECVQDMDHENMFWYRQDPGLGLRLIYFSYDVKMKEKGDIPEGYSVSREKKERFSLILESASTNQTSMYLCASSGHRYEQYFGPGTRLTVT.

This clonotype was detected many times. The chain recombines TRBV11-3 with TRBJ2-3; D is possibly TRBD1 (5 bases). This CDR3 is built from 14 residues. Trimming removed 5 bases from V and 4 bases from J, with 13 bases in between. CDR1 and CDR2 from the germline V gene are SGHNT and YENEEA. CDR3 loop: CASSGQGVADTQYF. For the CDR3, the DNA is TGTGCCAGCAGCGGTCAAGGGGTAGCAGATACGCAGTATTTT.

The chain carries TRBV27 and TRBJ1-1; 9 bases match TRBD1. Germline V lookup: CDR1 MNHEY, CDR2 SMNVEV (reference sequence). With V trimmed by 6 bases and J by 0 bases, 11 bases remained unmatched. The CDR3 sequence is 17 residues long. CDR3 in DNA: TGTGCCAGCAGCTCCGACCCCGGGACAGGGATGAACACTGAAGCTTTCTTT. It codes for CASSSDPGTGMNTEAFF.

Details on this clonotype: It is likely a read error, because the conserved phenylalanine at the end of the CDR3 is missing. The chain carries TRBV9 and TRBJ1-2; D not resolved. Looked up from germline, CDR1 is SGDLS and CDR2 is YYNGEE. The CDR3 contains 13 residues. V was clipped by 2 bases and J by 0 bases, with 5 bases between them. CDR3: CASSVGANYGYTY. The CDR3 DNA is TGTGCCAGCAGCGTCGGAGCTAACTATGGCTACACCTAC.

The chain employs TRBV27 and TRBJ2-1, with 7 bases aligning to TRBD1. The germline V gene has CDR1 MNHEY and CDR2 SMNVEV (reference sequence). The CDR3 is made up of 15 amino acids. V lost 3 bases and J lost 2; bases outside the gene matches: 4. The CDR3 nucleotides read TGTGCCAGCAGTTTCGGCAGGGGGACCTACAATGAGCAGTTCTTC. This codes for CASSFGRGTYNEQFF.

This chain joins TRBV27 and TRBJ1-4, with D possibly matching TRBD1 (6 bases). V lost 4 bases and J lost 5, with 11 bases in between. Per the germline V gene, CDR1 is MNHEY and CDR2 is SMNVEV (reference sequence). The CDR3 length is 14 residues. DNA of the CDR3: TGTGCCAGCAGTTCACGGGACAACAATGAAAAACTGTTTTTT. Translating gives CASSSRDNNEKLFF.

Here the CDR3 reads CASSNTRMGTDTQYF. Here the CDR3 DNA reads TGTGCCAGCAGCAACACTAGGATGGGCACAGATACGCAGTATTTT. The chain couples TRBV7-9 to TRBJ2-3; tentative D call: TRBD2 (5 bases). CDR3 length equals 15 residues. V was clipped by 5 bases and J by 1 base, with 13 bases between them. Germline CDR1 SEHNR, CDR2 FQNEAQ (reference sequence).

There are a few counts of this clonotype. The rearrangement joins TRBV27 to TRBJ2-2, with 11 bases matching TRBD1. The CDR3 sequence is 15 residues long. Germline CDR1 reads MNHEY; CDR2 reads SMNVEV (reference sequence). Losses at the gene ends were 4 bases for V and 6 bases for J; bases not matched to a gene: 4. Here the CDR3 reads CASSSGTGGAGELFF. CDR3 in DNA: TGTGCCAGCAGTTCGGGGACAGGGGGAGCCGGGGAGCTGTTTTTT.

The J gene is TRBJ2-3, the V gene TRBV15; D is possibly TRBD1 (6 bases). The CDR3 length is 17 residues. The germline gives CDR1 LNHNV, CDR2 YYDKDF (reference sequence). V gave up 0 bases and J gave up 4 bases, with 17 bases separating them. The DNA of the CDR3 is TGTGCCACCAGCAGAGATCGTGGGGGCAACCTTGCAGATACGCAGTATTTT. Its translation: CATSRDRGGNLADTQYF.